This TCR beta chain was sequenced for a study of cytomegalovirus exposure and HLA in healthy donors. Vbeta (60) and Jbeta (13) primers were used in the PCR. TCRdb's copy holds only in-frame clones and misses some; the assay was immunoSEQ multiplex PCR. The sample lists more than 80,000 clones; 64% were seen once. The CDR3 runs 14 residues. Germline V lookup: CDR1 SGHRS, CDR2 YFSETQ. The V gene lost 2 bases and the J gene lost 8 bases, with 14 bases spanning the gap. This clonotype originated in a human donor in good health. The sample consisted of PBMCs. The chain recombines TRBV5-1 with TRBJ2-1; a weak D match, TRBD2 (6 bases). The CDR3 coding sequence is TGCGCCAGCAGCTTCAGGAGGGGTAGGGATGAGCAGTTCTTC. Protein: CASSFRRGRDEQFF.